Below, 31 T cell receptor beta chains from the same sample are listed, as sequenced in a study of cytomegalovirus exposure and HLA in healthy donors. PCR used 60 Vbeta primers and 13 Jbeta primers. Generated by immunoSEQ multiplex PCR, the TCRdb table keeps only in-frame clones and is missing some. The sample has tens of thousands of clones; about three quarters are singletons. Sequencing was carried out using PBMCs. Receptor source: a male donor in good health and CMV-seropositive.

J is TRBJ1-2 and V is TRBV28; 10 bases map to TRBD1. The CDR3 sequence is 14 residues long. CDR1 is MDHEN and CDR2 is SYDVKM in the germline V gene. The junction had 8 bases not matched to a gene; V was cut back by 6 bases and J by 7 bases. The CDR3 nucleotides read TGTGCCAGCAGGTGGGGACAGGGGAGAGGTGGCTACACCTTC. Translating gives CASRWGQGRGGYTF.

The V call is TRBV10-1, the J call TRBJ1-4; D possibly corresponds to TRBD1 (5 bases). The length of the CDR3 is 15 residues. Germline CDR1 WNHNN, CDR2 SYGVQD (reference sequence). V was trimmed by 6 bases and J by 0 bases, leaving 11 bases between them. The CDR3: CASRTEKSTNEKLFF. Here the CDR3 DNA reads TGCGCCAGCAGGACAGAAAAGTCAACTAATGAAAAACTGTTTTTT.

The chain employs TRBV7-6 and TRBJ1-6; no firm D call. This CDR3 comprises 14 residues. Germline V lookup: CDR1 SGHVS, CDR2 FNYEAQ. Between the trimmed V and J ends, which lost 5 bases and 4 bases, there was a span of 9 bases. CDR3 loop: CASSLGRYNSPLHF. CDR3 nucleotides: TGTGCCAGCAGCCTCGGGAGATATAATTCACCCCTCCACTTT.

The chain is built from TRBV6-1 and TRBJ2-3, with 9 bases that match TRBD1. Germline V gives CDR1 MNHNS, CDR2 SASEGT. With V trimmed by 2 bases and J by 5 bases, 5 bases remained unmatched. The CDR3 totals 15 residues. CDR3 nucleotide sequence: TGTGCCAGCAGTGAATTGACAGGGGGAATAGATACGCAGTATTTT. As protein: CASSELTGGIDTQYF.

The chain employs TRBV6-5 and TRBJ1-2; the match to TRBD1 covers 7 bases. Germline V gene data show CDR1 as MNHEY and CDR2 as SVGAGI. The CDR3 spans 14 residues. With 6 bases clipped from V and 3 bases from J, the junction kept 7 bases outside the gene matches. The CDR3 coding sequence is TGTGCCAGCAGCCCAACAGGGGCCGACTATGGCTACACCTTC. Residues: CASSPTGADYGYTF.

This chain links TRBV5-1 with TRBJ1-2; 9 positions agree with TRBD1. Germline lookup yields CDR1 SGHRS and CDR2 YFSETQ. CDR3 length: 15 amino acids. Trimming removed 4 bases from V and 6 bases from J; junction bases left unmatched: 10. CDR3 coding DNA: TGCGCCAGCAGCCGAGCCAGGGGACAGGGCAATGGCTACACCTTC. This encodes CASSRARGQGNGYTF.

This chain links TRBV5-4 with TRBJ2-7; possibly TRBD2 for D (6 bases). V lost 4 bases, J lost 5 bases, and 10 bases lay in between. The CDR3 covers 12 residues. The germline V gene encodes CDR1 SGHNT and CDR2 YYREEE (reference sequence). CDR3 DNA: TGTGCCAGCAGCGTGACTAGTAACGAGCAGTACTTC. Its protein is CASSVTSNEQYF.

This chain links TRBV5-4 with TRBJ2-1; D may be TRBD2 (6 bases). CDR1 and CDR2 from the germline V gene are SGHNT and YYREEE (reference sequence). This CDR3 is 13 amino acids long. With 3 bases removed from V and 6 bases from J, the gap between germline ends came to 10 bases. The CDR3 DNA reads TGTGCCAGCAGCTCCCGGGACTCCAATGAGCAGTTCTTC. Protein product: CASSSRDSNEQFF.

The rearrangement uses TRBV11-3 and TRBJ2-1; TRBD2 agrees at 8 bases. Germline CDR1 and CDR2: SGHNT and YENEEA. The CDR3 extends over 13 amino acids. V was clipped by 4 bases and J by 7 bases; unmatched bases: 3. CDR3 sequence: CASSSLAGNEQFF. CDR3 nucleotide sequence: TGTGCCAGCAGCTCCCTAGCGGGTAATGAGCAGTTCTTC.

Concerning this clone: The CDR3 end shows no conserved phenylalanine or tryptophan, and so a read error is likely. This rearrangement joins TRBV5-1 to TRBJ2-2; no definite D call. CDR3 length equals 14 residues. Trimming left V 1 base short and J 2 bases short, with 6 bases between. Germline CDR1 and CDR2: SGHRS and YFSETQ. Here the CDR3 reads CASSLNSNTGELFV. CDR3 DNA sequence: TGCGCCAGCAGCTTGAACAGCAACACCGGGGAGCTGTTTGTT.

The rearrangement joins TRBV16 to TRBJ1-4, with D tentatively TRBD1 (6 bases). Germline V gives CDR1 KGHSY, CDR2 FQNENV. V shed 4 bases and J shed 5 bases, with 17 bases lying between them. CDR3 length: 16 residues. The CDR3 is CASSRGQMGINEKLFF. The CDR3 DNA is TGTGCCAGCAGCCGAGGACAGATGGGTATCAATGAAAAACTGTTTTTT.

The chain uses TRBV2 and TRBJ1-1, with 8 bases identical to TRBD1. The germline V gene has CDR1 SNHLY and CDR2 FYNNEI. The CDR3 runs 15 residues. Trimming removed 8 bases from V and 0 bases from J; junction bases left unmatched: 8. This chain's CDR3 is CASWAGGALNTEAFF. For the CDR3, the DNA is TGTGCCAGCTGGGCAGGGGGCGCGTTGAACACTGAAGCTTTCTTT.

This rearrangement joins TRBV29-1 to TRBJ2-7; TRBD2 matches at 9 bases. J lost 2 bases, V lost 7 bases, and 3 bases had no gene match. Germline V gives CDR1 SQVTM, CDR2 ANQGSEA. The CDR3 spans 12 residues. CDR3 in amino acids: CSGLAGAYEQYF. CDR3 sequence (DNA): TGCAGCGGATTAGCGGGAGCCTACGAGCAGTACTTC.

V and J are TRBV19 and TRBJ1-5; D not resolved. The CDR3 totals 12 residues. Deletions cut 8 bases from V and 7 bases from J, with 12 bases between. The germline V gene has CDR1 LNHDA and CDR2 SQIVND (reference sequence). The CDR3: CASWTGGQPQHF. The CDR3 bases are TGTGCCAGTTGGACGGGCGGGCAGCCCCAGCATTTT.

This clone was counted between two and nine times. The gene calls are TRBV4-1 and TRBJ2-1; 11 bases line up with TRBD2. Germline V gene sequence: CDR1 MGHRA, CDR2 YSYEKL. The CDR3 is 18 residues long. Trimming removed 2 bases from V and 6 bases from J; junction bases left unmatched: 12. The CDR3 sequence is CASSQLLAGGGKSNEQFF. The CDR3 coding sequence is TGCGCCAGCAGCCAACTCCTAGCGGGAGGCGGTAAGAGCAATGAGCAGTTCTTC.

The CDR3 nucleotides read TGTGCCAGCAGTTTGGCGGGGGACGGTGCTGAAGCTTTCTTT. Amino acid sequence: CASSLAGDGAEAFF. The V gene is TRBV27, the J gene TRBJ1-1; tentatively, D is TRBD1 (5 bases). Deletions cut 3 bases from V and 6 bases from J, with 14 bases between. Germline assignment: CDR1 MNHEY and CDR2 SMNVEV (reference sequence). The CDR3 loop spans 14 amino acids.

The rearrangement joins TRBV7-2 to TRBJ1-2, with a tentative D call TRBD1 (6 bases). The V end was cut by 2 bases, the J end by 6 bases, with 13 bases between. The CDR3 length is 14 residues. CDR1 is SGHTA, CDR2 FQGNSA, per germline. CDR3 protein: CASSLSQGRDGYTF. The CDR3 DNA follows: TGTGCCAGCAGCTTAAGTCAGGGGCGGGATGGCTACACCTTC.

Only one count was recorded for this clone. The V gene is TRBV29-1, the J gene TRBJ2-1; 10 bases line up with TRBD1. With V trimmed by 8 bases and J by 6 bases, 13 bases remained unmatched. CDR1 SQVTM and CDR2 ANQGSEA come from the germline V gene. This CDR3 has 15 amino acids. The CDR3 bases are TGCAGCTTTCCCCGGGGACAGGGGTCTCGCAATGAGCAGTTCTTC. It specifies CSFPRGQGSRNEQFF.

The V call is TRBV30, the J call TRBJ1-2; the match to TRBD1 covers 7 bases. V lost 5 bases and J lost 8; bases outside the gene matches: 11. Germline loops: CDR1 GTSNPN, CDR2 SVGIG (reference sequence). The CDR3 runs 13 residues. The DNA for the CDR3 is TGTGCCTGGGGGAACCAGGGGGTGGGGGGCTACACCTTC. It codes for CAWGNQGVGGYTF.

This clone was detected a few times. The CDR3 loop reads CASTGGGSSYNEQFF. CDR3 coding DNA: TGTGCCAGCACCGGGGGGGGGAGCTCCTACAATGAGCAGTTCTTC. The chain uses TRBV13 and TRBJ2-1; 8 bases agree with TRBD2. The germline V gene encodes CDR1 PRHDT and CDR2 FYEKMQ (reference sequence). V shed 7 bases, J shed 0 bases, and the junction held 5 bases outside the gene matches. The CDR3 is 15 residues long.

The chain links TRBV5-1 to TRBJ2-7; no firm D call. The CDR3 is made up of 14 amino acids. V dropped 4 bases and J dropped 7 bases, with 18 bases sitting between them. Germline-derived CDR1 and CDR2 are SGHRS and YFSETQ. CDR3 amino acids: CASSPPPVSREQYF. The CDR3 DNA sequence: TGCGCCAGCAGCCCCCCCCCAGTCTCGCGGGAGCAGTACTTC.

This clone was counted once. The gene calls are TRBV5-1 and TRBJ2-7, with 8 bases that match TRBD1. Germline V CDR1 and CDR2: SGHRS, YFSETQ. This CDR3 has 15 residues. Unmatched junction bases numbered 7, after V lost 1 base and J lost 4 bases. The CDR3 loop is CASSLFQGALYEQYF. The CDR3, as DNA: TGCGCCAGCAGCTTGTTCCAGGGGGCTTTATACGAGCAGTACTTC.

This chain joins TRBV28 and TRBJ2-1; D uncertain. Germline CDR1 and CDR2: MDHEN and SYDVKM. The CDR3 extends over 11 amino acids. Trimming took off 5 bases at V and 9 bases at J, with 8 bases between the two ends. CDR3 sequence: CASSLRFEQFF. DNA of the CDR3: TGTGCCAGCAGTCTGAGATTTGAGCAGTTCTTC. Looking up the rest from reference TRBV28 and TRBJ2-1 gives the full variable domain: DVKVTQSSRYLVKRTGEKVFLECVQDMDHENMFWYRQDPGLGLRLIYFSYDVKMKEKGDIPEGYSVSREKKERFSLILESASTNQTSMYLCASSLRFEQFFGPGTRLTVL.

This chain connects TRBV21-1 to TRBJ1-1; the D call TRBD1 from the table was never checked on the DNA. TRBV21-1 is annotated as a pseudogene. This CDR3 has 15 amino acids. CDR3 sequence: CASSKGWTVDTEAFF. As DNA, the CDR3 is TGTGCCAGCAGCAAAGGATGGACAGTGGACACTGAAGCTTTCTTT.

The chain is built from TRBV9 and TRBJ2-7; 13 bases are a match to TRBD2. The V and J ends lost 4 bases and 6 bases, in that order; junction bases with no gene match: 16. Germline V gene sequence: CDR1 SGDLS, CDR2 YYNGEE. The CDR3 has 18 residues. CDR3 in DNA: TGTGCCAGCAGCCTAAATACAGGACTAGCGGGAGCGACTATCGAGCAGTACTTC. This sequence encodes CASSLNTGLAGATIEQYF.

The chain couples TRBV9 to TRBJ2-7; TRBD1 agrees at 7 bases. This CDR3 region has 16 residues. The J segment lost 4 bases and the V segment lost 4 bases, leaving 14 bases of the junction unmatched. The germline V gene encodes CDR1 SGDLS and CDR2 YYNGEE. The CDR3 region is CASSLGDSSVPYEQYF. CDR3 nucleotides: TGTGCCAGCAGCCTCGGGGACAGTTCAGTCCCTTACGAGCAGTACTTC. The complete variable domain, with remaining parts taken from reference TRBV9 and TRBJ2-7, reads DSGVTQTPKHLITATGQRVTLRCSPRSGDLSVYWYQQSLDQGLQFLIQYYNGEERAKGNILERFSAQQFPDLHSELNLSSLELGDSALYFCASSLGDSSVPYEQYFGPGTRLTVT.

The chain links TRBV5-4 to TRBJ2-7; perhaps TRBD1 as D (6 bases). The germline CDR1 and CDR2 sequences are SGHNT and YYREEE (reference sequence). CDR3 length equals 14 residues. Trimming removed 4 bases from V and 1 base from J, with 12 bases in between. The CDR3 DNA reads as TGTGCCAGCAGCGAACAGGGAAGGTCCTACGAGCAGTACTTC. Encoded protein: CASSEQGRSYEQYF.

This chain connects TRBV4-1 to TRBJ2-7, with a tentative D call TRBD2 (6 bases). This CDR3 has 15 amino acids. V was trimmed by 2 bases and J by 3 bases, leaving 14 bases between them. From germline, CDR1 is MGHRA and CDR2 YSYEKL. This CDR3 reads CASSQTGSSDYEQYF. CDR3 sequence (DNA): TGCGCCAGCAGCCAAACGGGTTCTAGCGACTACGAGCAGTACTTC.

The CDR3 sequence is CASSRSTDTQYF. The CDR3 nucleotides are TGTGCCAGCAGCAGGAGCACAGATACGCAGTATTTT. The V call is TRBV28, the J call TRBJ2-3; D uncertain. The CDR3 has 12 residues. CDR1 and CDR2 from the germline V gene are MDHEN and SYDVKM. Trimming pared 6 bases from V and 0 bases from J, leaving 4 bases between.

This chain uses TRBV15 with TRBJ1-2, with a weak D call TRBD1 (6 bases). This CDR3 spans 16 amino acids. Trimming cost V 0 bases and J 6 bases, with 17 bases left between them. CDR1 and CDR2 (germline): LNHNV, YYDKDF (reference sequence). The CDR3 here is CATSRDRGWGPDGYTF. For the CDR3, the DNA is TGTGCCACCAGCAGAGATAGGGGATGGGGGCCTGATGGCTACACCTTC. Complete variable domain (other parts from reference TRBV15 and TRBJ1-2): DAMVIQNPRYQVTQFGKPVTLSCSQTLNHNVMYWYQQKSSQAPKLLFHYYDKDFNNEADTPDNFQSRRPNTSFCFLDIRSPGLGDTAMYLCATSRDRGWGPDGYTFGSGTRLTVV.

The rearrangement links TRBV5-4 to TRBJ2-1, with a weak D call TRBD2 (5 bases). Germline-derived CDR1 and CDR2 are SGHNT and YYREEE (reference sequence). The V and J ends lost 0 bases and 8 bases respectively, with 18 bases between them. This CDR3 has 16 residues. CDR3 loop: CASSLEASEGGDEQFF. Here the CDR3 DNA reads TGTGCCAGCAGCTTGGAGGCCAGCGAAGGAGGCGATGAGCAGTTCTTC. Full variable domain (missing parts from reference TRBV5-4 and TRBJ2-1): ETGVTQSPTHLIKTRGQQVTLRCSSQSGHNTVSWYQQALGQGPQFIFQYYREEENGRGNFPPRFSGLQFPNYSSELNVNALELDDSALYLCASSLEASEGGDEQFFGPGTRLTVL.